This T cell receptor (beta chain) was documented in a study of identical twins. The CDR3 has 19 amino acids. V lost 0 bases and J lost 3, with 21 bases in between. CDR1 is LGHDT and CDR2 is YNNKEL in the germline V gene (reference sequence). Healthy Caucasians, and only they, were the donors. In its sample, this clonotype was seen many times. A template switching step contributed a universal primer site, while unique molecular identifiers were present in the cDNA. TCRdb processed the 5' RACE reads anew with MiXCR; each CDR3 protein has one entry. The sample gives 700,000 to 950,000 distinct CDR3 sequences, more than 9% of which show up once; 1.5% to 2% is in the top ten. The data were also submitted as part of a second study, on yellow fever vaccine responses in identical twins.

The sample was PBMCs. This TCR derives from a young woman in good health. The V gene is TRBV3-1, the J gene TRBJ2-4; the D gene could be TRBD1 or TRBD2 (5 bases each). The CDR3 is CASSQDPLRGGLGKNIQYF. The CDR3 DNA sequence: TGTGCCAGCAGCCAAGACCCCCTCCGGGGCGGTTTGGGCAAAAACATTCAGTACTTC.